The T cell receptor beta chain described here comes from a study of blood T cell repertoires in COVID-19. About the research overall: The United States, Italy and Spain provided the acute and convalescent COVID-19 samples. Sample material is recorded as cDNA or gDNA derived from T cells, B-cell-depleted T cells, or PBMCs.

In the study's own analysis: By means of reference gene primer amplification, nucleated cell counts were estimated. Data came from immunoSEQ multiplex PCR; TCRdb stores just in-frame clones and leaves some out. The DNA gave D and trimming, while V, J and clone size come from that table. The sample contains 100,000 to 120,000 clones, roughly 80% of which appear only once. Germline lookup yields CDR1 MNHEY and CDR2 SMNVEV (reference sequence). This CDR3 is 14 amino acids long. The germline V and J ends were trimmed by 8 bases and 3 bases, with 14 bases remaining between them. This clonotype originated in a man aged 50 to 60 with acute or convalescent COVID-19. J is TRBJ2-1 and V is TRBV27; perhaps TRBD2 as D (5 bases). Sequencing used peripheral blood. CDR3 loop: CASSRPGNYNEQFF. DNA of the CDR3: TGTGCCAGCTCCCGGCCGGGGAACTACAATGAGCAGTTCTTC.